The 7 T cell receptor beta chains below were found in one sample sequenced in a study of cytomegalovirus exposure and HLA in healthy donors. It was with 60 Vbeta and 13 Jbeta primers that the PCR ran. The protocol was immunoSEQ multiplex PCR, while the TCRdb copy is restricted to in-frame clones and leaves out a portion. The sample contains 180,000 or so clones, approximately 85% of which appear only once. Sequenced sample: PBMCs. These receptors were collected from a man aged 18-30 years in good health and CMV-seropositive.

This rearrangement joins TRBV25-1 to TRBJ1-3; D possibly corresponds to TRBD1 (6 bases). This CDR3 contains 14 residues. V lost 5 bases and J 3 bases, leaving 11 bases between the germline ends. Germline-derived CDR1 and CDR2 are MGHDK and SYGVNS. CDR3 sequence: CASSQGLGGNTIYF. CDR3 nucleotide sequence: TGTGCCAGCAGTCAGGGGTTAGGTGGAAACACCATATATTTT.

The chain links TRBV5-1 to TRBJ2-5; a weak D match, TRBD1 (5 bases). The CDR3 consists of 14 residues. V was cut by 4 bases and J by 4 bases, with 14 bases left in between. In germline, CDR1 is SGHRS, CDR2 YFSETQ. The CDR3 here is CASSGRGPPETQYF. The CDR3 DNA follows: TGCGCCAGCAGCGGTAGGGGTCCCCCAGAGACCCAGTACTTC. The variable domain in full, with the rest retrieved from reference TRBV5-1 and TRBJ2-5, is KAGVTQTPRYLIKTRGQQVTLSCSPISGHRSVSWYQQTPGQGLQFLFEYFSETQRNKGNFPGRFSGRQFSNSRSEMNVSTLELGDSALYLCASSGRGPPETQYFGPGTRLLVL.

In this sample, this clone turned up once. This chain joins TRBV18 and TRBJ1-6; the match to TRBD1 covers 7 bases. Germline loops: CDR1 KGHSH, CDR2 LQKENI. The CDR3 sequence is 17 residues long. J gave up 7 bases and V 3 bases, and 12 bases lay outside the gene matches. The CDR3 loop reads CASSPTEPGGANSPLHF. The DNA of the CDR3 is TGTGCCAGCTCACCCACCGAGCCAGGGGGTGCGAATTCACCCCTCCACTTT.

The chain links TRBV18 to TRBJ1-5; D is perhaps TRBD1 (6 bases). Germline V lookup: CDR1 KGHSH, CDR2 LQKENI. The CDR3 loop spans 14 amino acids. Trimming cost V 2 bases and J 7 bases, with 12 bases left between them. The CDR3 DNA reads as TGTGCCAGCTCACCAAACAGGGCAAAACAGCCCCAGCATTTT. Its protein product is CASSPNRAKQPQHF.

This chain uses TRBV5-6 with TRBJ2-7; D remains unclear. The germline CDR1 and CDR2 sequences are SGHDT and YYEEEE. V lost 4 bases and J 1 base, leaving 3 bases between the germline ends. There are 11 residues in the CDR3. CDR3 amino acids: CASSTSYEQYF. As DNA, the CDR3 is TGTGCCAGCAGCACTTCCTACGAGCAGTACTTC. Based on the CDR3 plus reference TRBV5-6 and TRBJ2-7, the full variable domain is DAGVTQSPTHLIKTRGQQVTLRCSPKSGHDTVSWYQQALGQGPQFIFQYYEEEERQRGNFPDRFSGHQFPNYSSELNVNALLLGDSALYLCASSTSYEQYFGPGTRLTVT.

The chain links TRBV27 to TRBJ2-1; the match to TRBD2 covers 14 bases. The CDR3 is made up of 16 amino acids. V lost 6 bases and J lost 5; bases outside the gene matches: 6. The germline V gene has CDR1 MNHEY and CDR2 SMNVEV (reference sequence). The CDR3 DNA is TGTGCCAGCAGCCGACTAGCGGGGGGGCTACACAATGAGCAGTTCTTC. Encoded protein: CASSRLAGGLHNEQFF.

This clone was detected a few times. This sequence joins TRBV6-5 and TRBJ1-4, with D maybe TRBD1 (6 bases). The germline V gene encodes CDR1 MNHEY and CDR2 SVGAGI. The CDR3 is made up of 13 amino acids. V lost 6 bases and J lost 12, with 17 bases in between. CDR3 nucleotide sequence: TGTGCCAGCAGGCAAATACGGACAGTTCAACTGTTTTTT. Protein sequence: CASRQIRTVQLFF.